Sequencing of this TCR beta chain was carried out in a study of shared clonotypes between healthy human individuals. Study conclusions and caveats: Clonotypes shared by all four sorted-subset donors had higher generation probabilities than non-shared clonotypes.

V dropped 0 bases and J dropped 0 bases, with 6 bases sitting between them. CDR3 length equals 15 residues. Germline CDR1 reads SGHTA; CDR2 reads FQGNSA. Profiling relied on immunoSEQ multiplex PCR, and the TCRdb table lists in-frame clones only, not all of them. The data contain about 2.4 million clones, approximately 93% of them singletons. Note on this clone: Its matching antigen is unknown.

Healthy HIV-negative adults with no recent acute infections or vaccinations were recruited as donors. This receptor was taken from a man younger than 35 in good health. Some clones in this sample may be carry-over from other donors' samples. The specimen was naive CD4+ T cells from PBMCs. Subset reported: CD45RA+ positively selected. The chain combines TRBV7-2 with TRBJ1-3, with D unclear. The CDR3 is CASSLAATSGNTIYF. For the CDR3, the DNA is TGTGCCAGCAGCTTAGCGGCCACCTCTGGAAACACCATATATTTT.